The TCR beta chain under discussion was sequenced for a study of technical replicates of blood from several donors. This clone was found a few times. Germline loops: CDR1 SGHTA, CDR2 FQGTGA. V lost 5 bases and J lost 1; bases outside the gene matches: 12. The CDR3 spans 18 residues. The method was immunoSEQ multiplex PCR; TCRdb's version includes in-frame clones alone and lacks a portion of them. The table includes approximately 97,000 clones, roughly 96% detected once. The material sequenced was T cells isolated from PBMCs. The source of this sequence is a human donor in good health. The V and J genes are TRBV7-3 and TRBJ2-1, with 9 nucleotides matching TRBD2. Here the CDR3 reads CASSPNQIAGASYNEQFF. For the CDR3, the DNA is TGTGCCAGCAGCCCAAATCAGATAGCGGGAGCATCCTACAATGAGCAGTTCTTC.